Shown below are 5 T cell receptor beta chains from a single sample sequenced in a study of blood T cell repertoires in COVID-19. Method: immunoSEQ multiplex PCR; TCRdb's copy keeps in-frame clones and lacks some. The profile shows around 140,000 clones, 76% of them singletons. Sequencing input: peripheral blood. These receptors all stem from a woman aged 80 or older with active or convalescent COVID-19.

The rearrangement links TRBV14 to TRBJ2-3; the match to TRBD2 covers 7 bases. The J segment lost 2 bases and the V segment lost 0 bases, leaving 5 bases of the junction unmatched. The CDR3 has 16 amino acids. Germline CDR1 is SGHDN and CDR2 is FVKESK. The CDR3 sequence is CASSQDRGGNTDTQYF. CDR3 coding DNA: TGTGCCAGCAGCCAAGATCGCGGGGGAAACACAGATACGCAGTATTTT.

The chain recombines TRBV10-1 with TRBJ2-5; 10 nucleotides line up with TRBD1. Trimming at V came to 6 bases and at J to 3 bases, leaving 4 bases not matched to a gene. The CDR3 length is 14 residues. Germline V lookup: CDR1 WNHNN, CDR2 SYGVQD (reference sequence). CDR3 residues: CASSPGQGKETQYF. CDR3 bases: TGCGCCAGCAGCCCGGGACAGGGGAAAGAGACCCAGTACTTC.

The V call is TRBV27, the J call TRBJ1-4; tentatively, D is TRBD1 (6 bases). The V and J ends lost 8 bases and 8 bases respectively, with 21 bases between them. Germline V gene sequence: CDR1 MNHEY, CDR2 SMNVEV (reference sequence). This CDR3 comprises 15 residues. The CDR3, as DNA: TGTGCCAGCTCAGGTCCGGGGGGGGCGAGGGAAAAACTGTTTTTT. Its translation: CASSGPGGAREKLFF.

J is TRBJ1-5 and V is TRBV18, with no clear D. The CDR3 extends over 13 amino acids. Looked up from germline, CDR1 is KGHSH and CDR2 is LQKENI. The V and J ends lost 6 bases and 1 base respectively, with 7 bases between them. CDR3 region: CASSPESNQPQHF. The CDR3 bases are TGTGCCAGCTCCCCAGAGAGCAATCAGCCCCAGCATTTT.

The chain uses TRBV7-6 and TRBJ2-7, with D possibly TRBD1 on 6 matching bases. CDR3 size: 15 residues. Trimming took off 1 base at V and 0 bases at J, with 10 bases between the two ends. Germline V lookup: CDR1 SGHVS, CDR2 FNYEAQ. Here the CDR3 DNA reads TGTGCCAGCAGCTTAGATTTAGGGGGCTCCTACGAGCAGTACTTC. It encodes CASSLDLGGSYEQYF. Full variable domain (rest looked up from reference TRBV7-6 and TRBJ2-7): GAGVSQSPRYKVTKRGQDVALRCDPISGHVSLYWYRQALGQGPEFLTYFNYEAQQDKSGLPNDRFSAERPEGSISTLTIQRTEQRDSAMYRCASSLDLGGSYEQYFGPGTRLTVT.